The source of this TCR beta chain is a study of cytomegalovirus exposure and HLA in healthy donors. The CDR3 has 15 residues. Trimming shortened V by 3 bases and J by 4 bases, and 15 bases separated the two germline ends. The germline gives CDR1 MGHDK, CDR2 SYGVNS. The primer mix had 60 Vbeta and 13 Jbeta primers. TCRdb keeps only in-frame clones here, not all; method: immunoSEQ multiplex PCR. Of 77,000 or so clones listed, more than 65% are singletons. The J gene is TRBJ1-2, the V gene TRBV25-1, with TRBD1 as a possible D gene (6 bases). The sequenced sample was PBMCs. The TCR originated in a man aged 65 to 79 in good health and CMV-seropositive. CDR3 loop: CASSDAGAISYGYTF. In nucleotides, the CDR3 is TGTGCCAGCAGTGACGCGGGGGCTATCAGCTATGGCTACACCTTC.